A single sample is the source of the 18 T cell receptor beta chains below, sequenced in a study of vaccination effects on CD4 cells after COVID-19. Expansion of antigen-specific CD4+ T cells with viral peptide pools was carried out by the ViraFEST assay before sequencing. Following culture for around 10 days, CD4+ T cells were isolated. Vaccination of participants consisted of two doses of either the BNT162b2 or mRNA-1273 vaccine. Assay: immunoSEQ multiplex PCR; the TCRdb copy retains only in-frame clones and omits some. The sample holds about 69,000 clones, roughly 80% seen once. Antigens for these TCRs are unknown. The material sequenced was CD4+ T cells from PBMCs cultured with HCoV-OC43 spike peptides, taken after COVID-19 vaccination. Documented subset: HCoV-OC43 spike overlapping peptide pool stimulation. These receptors came from a human donor who received a COVID-19 vaccine.

This chain joins TRBV3-1 (or the pseudogene TRBV3-2) and TRBJ2-5, with 9 nucleotides matching TRBD1. Germline CDR1 is LGHDT and CDR2 is YNNKEL (reference sequence). V was clipped by 5 bases and J by 1 base; unmatched bases: 11. This CDR3 is built from 17 residues. The CDR3 region is CASSSIADRGGQETQYF. The CDR3 nucleotides are TGTGCCAGCAGCTCAATCGCGGACAGGGGAGGCCAAGAGACCCAGTACTTC.

The CDR3 region is CASRTPGSAGELFF. DNA of the CDR3: TGCGCCAGCAGAACTCCGGGATCGGCCGGGGAGCTGTTTTTT. The J gene is TRBJ2-2, the V gene TRBV5-1; TRBD2 might be the D (5 bases). CDR1 is SGHRS, CDR2 YFSETQ, per germline. This CDR3 contains 14 residues. V was cut by 5 bases and J by 6 bases, with 14 bases left in between.

The chain links TRBV11-2 to TRBJ1-1; the match to TRBD1 covers 7 bases. The ends lost 1 base at V and 1 base at J; junction bases unmatched: 6. There are 16 residues in the CDR3. Per germline, CDR1 SGHAT and CDR2 FQNNGV. This chain's CDR3 is CASSLGGTVRNTEAFF. The CDR3 bases are TGTGCCAGCAGCTTAGGGGGGACAGTCAGGAACACTGAAGCTTTCTTT.

V usage is TRBV21-1 and J usage is TRBJ2-5; the tabulated D call, TRBD1, remains unverified against the DNA. TRBV21-1 is listed as a pseudogene. The CDR3 covers 17 residues. CDR3 amino acids: CASTKRVKTGVQETQYF. The CDR3 bases are TGTGCCAGCACCAAAAGGGTGAAGACAGGGGTCCAAGAGACCCAGTACTTC.

This chain uses TRBV19 with TRBJ2-5; D is perhaps TRBD2 (6 bases). The V end was cut by 0 bases, the J end by 5 bases, with 16 bases between. Germline V CDR1 and CDR2: LNHDA, SQIVND (reference sequence). This CDR3 spans 16 amino acids. The CDR3 is CASSIEGVTREETQYF. The CDR3 nucleotides are TGTGCCAGTAGTATAGAAGGGGTGACCCGGGAGGAGACCCAGTACTTC. Variable domain in full (rest from reference TRBV19 and TRBJ2-5): DGGITQSPKYLFRKEGQNVTLSCEQNLNHDAMYWYRQDPGQGLRLIYYSQIVNDFQKGDIAEGYSVSREKKESFPLTVTSAQKNPTAFYLCASSIEGVTREETQYFGPGTRLLVL.

The chain recombines TRBV11-2 with TRBJ2-3, with D tentatively TRBD2 (6 bases). This CDR3 has 17 residues. Per germline, CDR1 SGHAT and CDR2 FQNNGV. Trimming removed 5 bases at V and 0 bases at J, with 18 bases between. Written as DNA, the CDR3 is TGTGCCAGCAGCCCAAAGGGTGGCGGGACCAGCACAGATACGCAGTATTTT. It codes for CASSPKGGGTSTDTQYF.

This clone has only one observation. This chain uses TRBV18 with TRBJ2-5; possibly TRBD1 for D (5 bases). This CDR3 has 13 amino acids. The germline V gene encodes CDR1 KGHSH and CDR2 LQKENI. Trimming stripped 4 bases from V and 5 bases from J, with 11 bases between. CDR3: CASSRQGVETQYF. Written as DNA, the CDR3 is TGTGCCAGCTCACGGCAGGGCGTGGAGACCCAGTACTTC. Looking up the rest from reference TRBV18 and TRBJ2-5 gives the full variable domain: NAGVMQNPRHLVRRRGQEARLRCSPMKGHSHVYWYRQLPEEGLKFMVYLQKENIIDESGMPKERFSAEFPKEGPSILRIQQVVRGDSAAYFCASSRQGVETQYFGPGTRLLVL.

This clone has a single count. The chain carries TRBV14 and TRBJ2-7; possible D gene TRBD1, 6 bases. CDR3 length equals 16 residues. The V gene's germline CDR1 is SGHDN and CDR2 FVKESK. V was clipped by 5 bases and J by 1 base, with 18 bases between them. DNA for the CDR3: TGTGCCAGCAGCTTCCTCGGCCGGACAGCATCCTACGAGCAGTACGTC. It yields the protein CASSFLGRTASYEQYV.

The rearrangement uses TRBV7-2 and TRBJ2-5; TRBD2 matches 10 bases. The V and J ends lost 3 bases and 2 bases, in that order; junction bases with no gene match: 12. The CDR3 has 18 residues. The germline V gene has CDR1 SGHTA and CDR2 FQGNSA. Here the CDR3 reads CASSFPHLSGGTQETQYF. The DNA of the CDR3 is TGTGCCAGCAGCTTCCCTCACCTTAGCGGGGGGACACAAGAGACCCAGTACTTC.

The chain links TRBV12-3 or TRBV12-4 to TRBJ2-6, with D unresolved. The V end lost 3 bases, the J end lost 3 bases, and 3 bases lay between the germline ends. This CDR3 comprises 13 residues. The chain's CDR3 is CASSFIGANVLTF. CDR3 sequence (DNA): TGTGCCAGCAGTTTTATTGGGGCCAACGTCCTGACTTTC.

The V gene is TRBV19, the J gene TRBJ1-4, with D unclear. Germline V CDR1 and CDR2: LNHDA, SQIVND (reference sequence). The ends were cut back, 7 bases at V and 13 bases at J, with 22 bases in the middle. This CDR3 is built from 14 residues. The DNA for the CDR3 is TGTGCCAGTACCCCCCAGACCGTTTATGGCGGACTGTTTTTT. It specifies CASTPQTVYGGLFF.

The J gene is TRBJ1-5, the V gene TRBV25-1; D possibly corresponds to TRBD1 (5 bases). The germline gives CDR1 MGHDK, CDR2 SYGVNS. This CDR3 has 14 residues. Trimming stripped 7 bases from V and 5 bases from J, with 15 bases between. This chain's CDR3 is CASKGVGAYQPQHF. DNA of the CDR3: TGTGCCAGCAAGGGCGTCGGGGCGTATCAGCCCCAGCATTTT.

The rearrangement joins TRBV15 to TRBJ1-2; D call uncertain. V was cut by 0 bases and J by 4 bases, with 12 bases left in between. The CDR3 length is 15 residues. CDR1 LNHNV and CDR2 YYDKDF come from the germline V gene (reference sequence). CDR3 DNA sequence: TGTGCCACCAGCAGAGATGTAGCCCTCATCTATGGCTACACCTTC. This codes for CATSRDVALIYGYTF.

The chain links TRBV6-6 to TRBJ2-2; 8 bases are shared with TRBD1. J gave up 2 bases and V 6 bases, and 8 bases lay outside the gene matches. The CDR3 covers 16 residues. Per the germline V gene, CDR1 is MNHNY and CDR2 is SVGAGI (reference sequence). DNA for the CDR3: TGTGCCAGCAGCAAGCCGACAGGGGTAAACACCGGGGAGCTGTTTTTT. It encodes CASSKPTGVNTGELFF.

The gene calls are TRBV5-1 and TRBJ2-5; D gene uncertain. Between the trimmed V and J ends, which lost 0 bases and 5 bases, there was a span of 11 bases. The CDR3 covers 14 residues. Germline V gene lookup returns CDR1 SGHRS and CDR2 YFSETQ. Here the CDR3 DNA reads TGCGCCAGCAGCTTGGTAGCAGGAAGGGAGACCCAGTACTTC. Its translation: CASSLVAGRETQYF.

This clone was observed once. The chain combines TRBV18 with TRBJ2-3; the D gene is possibly TRBD1 (6 bases). Germline-derived CDR1 and CDR2 are KGHSH and LQKENI. The CDR3 loop spans 15 amino acids. Trimming took off 4 bases at V and 4 bases at J, with 15 bases between the two ends. DNA of the CDR3: TGTGCCAGCTCACGACCTCCAGGGGCCCCAGATACGCAGTATTTT. As protein: CASSRPPGAPDTQYF.

V is TRBV6-2 or TRBV6-3 and J is TRBJ2-1, with 7 nucleotides matching TRBD2. Trimming took 5 bases from V and 0 from J; bases not matched to a gene: 16. This CDR3 region has 19 residues. Germline values: CDR1 MNHEY, CDR2 SVGEGT. In DNA, the CDR3 is TGTGCCAGCAGTCATCTCAGAAAGAGGGGCGGGAGCTCCTACAATGAGCAGTTCTTC. Protein sequence: CASSHLRKRGGSSYNEQFF.

This clone was found once. DNA for the CDR3: TGTGCCAGCAGCCCTAGTACTTTATGGGCTGAAGCTTTCTTT. Protein product: CASSPSTLWAEAFF. The genes are TRBV2 and TRBJ1-1; D gene ambiguous. In germline, CDR1 is SNHLY, CDR2 FYNNEI. The germline V and J ends were trimmed by 6 bases and 6 bases, with 17 bases remaining between them. The CDR3 has 14 residues.